This TCR beta chain was sequenced during a study of PD-L1 blockade in urothelial cancer. Study in general: Prior regimens of chemotherapy numbered 0 to 3 per patient. At 6 weeks and at 3 weeks (second dose) after treatment start, blood was analyzed. Blood yielded a median of about 150,000 T cells per sample.

CDR3 length: 15 residues. From germline, CDR1 is SGHTA and CDR2 FQGTGA. The V gene lost 2 bases and the J gene lost 13 bases, with 18 bases spanning the gap. Using immunoSEQ multiplex PCR, the repertoire was profiled, and TCRdb retains in-frame clones only, with some absent. The table lists some 60,000 clones, more than 70% of them singletons. The patients had locally advanced or metastatic urothelial carcinoma. The sample here was PBMCs, taken around atezolizumab (anti-PD-L1) treatment. This receptor was obtained from a man aged 50 to 60 with urothelial cancer. This chain connects TRBV7-3 to TRBJ1-6; no firm D call. The CDR3 DNA reads TGTGCCAGCAGCTTAGAAGCAGGCTTCGTTGCCCCCCTCCACTTT. This encodes CASSLEAGFVAPLHF.